Below are 32 T cell receptor beta chains sequenced from a single sample in a study of T cells in Graves' hyperthyroidism and ophthalmopathy. Amplified TCR beta CDR3 regions derived from RNA transcripts. Using the HTBI primer set, a first-round RT-PCR was run on the TCR CDR3. Each CDR3 protein is one row after TCRdb ran MiXCR on the multiplex PCR reads. This sample has fewer than 750,000 distinct CDR3 sequences, with roughly 14% found just once. Material for sequencing was blood. The receptor set was obtained from a woman in her thirties or forties with Graves' ophthalmopathy.

This clonotype was recorded at least ten times. The chain carries TRBV19 and TRBJ1-1; no firm D call. Germline V gene sequence: CDR1 LNHDA, CDR2 SQIVND (reference sequence). The CDR3 extends over 14 amino acids. Trimming took off 1 base at V and 4 bases at J, with 10 bases between the two ends. CDR3 region: CASSIAGMTTEAFF. CDR3 sequence (DNA): TGTGCCAGTAGTATAGCGGGGATGACCACTGAAGCTTTCTTT.

This clonotype has only a few counts. The chain is built from TRBV29-1 and TRBJ2-7; no definite D call. V lost 7 bases, J lost 0 bases, and 10 bases lay in between. In germline, CDR1 is SQVTM, CDR2 ANQGSEA. The length of the CDR3 is 12 residues. The CDR3 loop reads CSALQSSYEQYF. CDR3 sequence (DNA): TGCAGCGCCCTTCAGTCCTCCTACGAGCAGTACTTC.

This clonotype has a count of ten or more. This chain connects TRBV19 to TRBJ2-5; D is possibly TRBD1 (6 bases). Trimming took off 5 bases at V and 2 bases at J, with 18 bases between the two ends. Germline V gives CDR1 LNHDA, CDR2 SQIVND (reference sequence). The CDR3 loop spans 16 amino acids. The DNA of the CDR3 is TGTGCCAGTAGTCCAGGGGCACTAGGTGGTCAAGAGACCCAGTACTTC. It translates to CASSPGALGGQETQYF. The variable domain in full, with the rest retrieved from reference TRBV19 and TRBJ2-5, is DGGITQSPKYLFRKEGQNVTLSCEQNLNHDAMYWYRQDPGQGLRLIYYSQIVNDFQKGDIAEGYSVSREKKESFPLTVTSAQKNPTAFYLCASSPGALGGQETQYFGPGTRLLVL.

This clonotype appeared many times. The chain carries TRBV20-1 and TRBJ1-1; no firm D call. Trimming stripped 2 bases from V and 0 bases from J, with 7 bases between. The CDR3 is 13 amino acids. Germline loops: CDR1 DFQATT, CDR2 SNEGSKA (reference sequence). CDR3 bases: TGCAGTGCTAGACGGCAGATGAACACTGAAGCTTTCTTT. Translated: CSARRQMNTEAFF.

The chain couples TRBV28 to TRBJ1-2, with TRBD1 identical over 8 bases. Germline assignment: CDR1 MDHEN and CDR2 SYDVKM. The V and J ends lost 4 bases and 0 bases, in that order; junction bases with no gene match: 16. CDR3 length equals 19 residues. The CDR3 DNA reads as TGTGCCAGCAGTTCGCAATACAGGGGGGGACCACTATCTAACTATGGCTACACCTTC. As protein: CASSSQYRGGPLSNYGYTF.

This chain uses TRBV2 with TRBJ2-5; D assignment may be TRBD1 or TRBD2 (6 bases each). CDR3 length equals 14 residues. Trimming took off 8 bases at V and 5 bases at J, with 18 bases between the two ends. Looked up from germline, CDR1 is SNHLY and CDR2 is FYNNEI. The CDR3 DNA follows: TGTGCCAGCTTAGGGGGAGGAGCTTTGGAGACCCAGTACTTC. It translates to CASLGGGALETQYF.

This clonotype has a count of ten or more. This chain connects TRBV18 to TRBJ2-5; 8 nucleotides line up with TRBD1. Germline trimming cut 6 bases from V and 1 base from J; bases unmatched to any gene: 7. The CDR3 spans 15 residues. From germline, CDR1 is KGHSH and CDR2 LQKENI. The CDR3 loop is CASSRSGTGQETQYF. CDR3 in DNA: TGTGCCAGCTCTCGCTCCGGGACAGGCCAAGAGACCCAGTACTTC.

In its sample, this clonotype was seen many times. The chain combines TRBV6-1 with TRBJ1-6, with 9 bases aligning to TRBD1. Germline CDR1 MNHNS, CDR2 SASEGT. J was trimmed by 7 bases and V by 6 bases; bases with no gene match: 7. This CDR3 has 15 residues. The CDR3 DNA sequence: TGTGCCAGCAGGTCAACCGGGACAGGGAATTCACCCCTCCACTTT. Residues: CASRSTGTGNSPLHF.

This clonotype was found a few times. One end of the junction fails to match germline, which may point to a read error. The genes are TRBV19 and TRBJ1-5; 8 bases fit TRBD1. The germline V gene encodes CDR1 LNHDA and CDR2 SQIVND (reference sequence). The CDR3 is 16 residues long. The CDR3 DNA reads as TGTGCCAGTAGTCTCCTTGCAGGGGGCAGCAGTCAGCCCCAGCATTTT. This encodes CASSLLAGGSSQPQHF.

This clonotype was counted at least ten times. The rearrangement uses TRBV30 and TRBJ1-1; no clear D. CDR1 and CDR2 from the germline V gene are GTSNPN and SVGIG (reference sequence). V was pared by 7 bases and J by 1 base, with 7 bases between. This CDR3 has 11 residues. CDR3 residues: CAYTQNTEAFF. In DNA, the CDR3 is TGTGCCTACACACAGAACACTGAAGCTTTCTTT. Full variable domain (remainder filled in from reference TRBV30 and TRBJ1-1): SQTIHQWPATLVQPVGSPLSLECTVEGTSNPNLYWYRQAAGRGLQLLFYSVGIGQISSEVPQNLSASRPQDRQFILSSKKLLLSDSGFYLCAYTQNTEAFFGQGTRLTVV.

Ten or more counts support this clonotype. This chain joins TRBV9 and TRBJ2-7, with D possibly being TRBD1 or TRBD2 (5 bases each). Trimming pared 2 bases from V and 3 bases from J, leaving 15 bases between. Germline loops: CDR1 SGDLS, CDR2 YYNGEE. CDR3 length: 15 residues. DNA for the CDR3: TGTGCCAGCAGCGTCACTGAGGGGTCCTTCTACGAGCAGTACTTC. This gives the protein CASSVTEGSFYEQYF.

In the case of this clonotype: Being one base from a much bigger clone, this may be a read error. This chain links TRBV28 with TRBJ1-1; D call uncertain. This CDR3 is built from 10 residues. Germline-derived CDR1 and CDR2 are MDHEN and SYDVKM. The CDR3: CTTPITEAFF. The CDR3 DNA sequence: TGTACCACCCCAATCACTGAAGCTTTCTTT. The complete variable domain, with remaining parts taken from reference TRBV28 and TRBJ1-1, reads DVKVTQSSRYLVKRTGEKVFLECVQDMDHENMFWYRQDPGLGLRLIYFSYDVKMKEKGDIPEGYSVSREKKERFSLILESASTNQTSMYLCTTPITEAFFGQGTRLTVV.

J is TRBJ2-2 and V is TRBV20-1; D uncertain. The germline CDR1 and CDR2 sequences are DFQATT and SNEGSKA (reference sequence). Between the trimmed V and J ends, which lost 2 bases and 1 base, there was a span of 8 bases. The CDR3 spans 14 residues. Here the CDR3 reads CSARPGMNTGELFF. The CDR3 DNA sequence: TGCAGTGCTAGACCCGGAATGAACACCGGGGAGCTGTTTTTT.

The rearrangement joins TRBV18 to TRBJ2-7, with D perhaps matching TRBD2 (5 bases). The CDR3 runs 16 residues. The V end was cut by 2 bases, the J end by 3 bases, with 17 bases between. Per the germline V gene, CDR1 is KGHSH and CDR2 is LQKENI. For the CDR3, the DNA is TGTGCCAGCTCACCAGAAGCCCCTAGCTCTTTCTACGAGCAGTACTTC. This translates into CASSPEAPSSFYEQYF.

This clonotype was counted at least ten times. The chain carries TRBV20-1 and TRBJ1-1, with a possible D match to TRBD1 (6 bases). Germline V gene data show CDR1 as DFQATT and CDR2 as SNEGSKA (reference sequence). The CDR3 totals 14 residues. The CDR3 sequence is CSPQGSQRYTEAFF. CDR3 nucleotide sequence: TGCAGCCCACAGGGAAGCCAGCGTTACACTGAAGCTTTCTTT.

In this sample, this clonotype turned up many times. This sequence joins TRBV6-1 and TRBJ1-2; 7 bases match TRBD1. After removal of 3 bases from V and 3 bases from J, the junction contained 7 bases not matched to a gene. The CDR3 sequence is 15 residues long. Germline V gene sequence: CDR1 MNHNS, CDR2 SASEGT. The CDR3 coding sequence is TGTGCCAGCAGTGAGACCCGGGACAGACACTATGGCTACACCTTC. It yields the protein CASSETRDRHYGYTF.

The table lists this clonotype with many counts. The chain links TRBV29-1 to TRBJ2-5; either TRBD1 or TRBD2 may supply D (5 bases each). V shed 5 bases and J shed 1 base, with 14 bases lying between them. The CDR3 is 14 amino acids. Germline V gene data show CDR1 as SQVTM and CDR2 as ANQGSEA. In nucleotides, the CDR3 is TGCAGCGTTTCCCCCGGGACGGCCCAAGAGACCCAGTACTTC. Its translation: CSVSPGTAQETQYF.

This clonotype was counted many times. V is TRBV10-3 and J is TRBJ1-2; the D gene is possibly TRBD1 (5 bases). Germline CDR1 and CDR2: ENHRY and SYGVKD. Trimming removed 4 bases from V and 2 bases from J, with 14 bases in between. This CDR3 has 15 residues. The CDR3 DNA reads TGTGCCATCAGTGCCTCCAGGGATAACAACTATGGCTACACCTTC. This encodes CAISASRDNNYGYTF.

This clonotype occurred many times. The V call is TRBV24-1, the J call TRBJ1-2; D is perhaps TRBD1 (6 bases). Per the germline V gene, CDR1 is KGHDR and CDR2 is SFDVKD. The CDR3 is 15 residues long. The V end lost 4 bases, the J end lost 4 bases, and 15 bases lay between the germline ends. The CDR3 bases are TGTGCCACCAGTGACTACGGACAGTTAGTCTATGGCTACACCTTC. Protein sequence: CATSDYGQLVYGYTF.

This clonotype came up many times. In DNA form, the CDR3 reads TGTGCCAGCAGTACGCGGACCGATTTGGGGCAAGAGACCCAGTACTTC. It translates to CASSTRTDLGQETQYF. The genes are TRBV28 and TRBJ2-5; D is ambiguous. The V and J ends lost 5 bases and 2 bases respectively, with 18 bases between them. CDR1 and CDR2 from the germline V gene are MDHEN and SYDVKM. The CDR3 is 16 amino acids.

In this sample, this clonotype turned up many times. This chain links TRBV19 with TRBJ2-7; no reliable D call. With 3 bases removed from V and 2 bases from J, the gap between germline ends came to 17 bases. Looked up from germline, CDR1 is LNHDA and CDR2 is SQIVND (reference sequence). This CDR3 is 16 amino acids long. The CDR3 loop reads CASSMGPRRATYEQYF. In DNA, the CDR3 is TGTGCCAGTAGTATGGGCCCTAGACGTGCAACCTACGAGCAGTACTTC.

This clonotype was counted at least ten times. The genes are TRBV11-2 and TRBJ2-7; 9 bases are shared with TRBD2. Germline V gene lookup returns CDR1 SGHAT and CDR2 FQNNGV. Germline trimming cut 2 bases from V and 7 bases from J; bases unmatched to any gene: 9. The CDR3 totals 15 residues. Here the CDR3 DNA reads TGTGCCAGCAGCTTACAGGCGGGAGGGCCGGGAGAGCAGTACTTC. It specifies CASSLQAGGPGEQYF.

The sample holds many counts of this clonotype. This chain links TRBV15 with TRBJ2-7, with TRBD2 identical over 8 bases. Germline values: CDR1 LNHNV, CDR2 YYDKDF (reference sequence). CDR3 length: 14 residues. V was clipped by 2 bases and J by 2 bases; unmatched bases: 2. CDR3 sequence reads: CATSRTTSAYEQYF. CDR3 DNA sequence: TGTGCCACCAGCAGAACGACTAGCGCCTACGAGCAGTACTTC. Drawing the rest from reference TRBV15 and TRBJ2-7, the complete variable domain is DAMVIQNPRYQVTQFGKPVTLSCSQTLNHNVMYWYQQKSSQAPKLLFHYYDKDFNNEADTPDNFQSRRPNTSFCFLDIRSPGLGDTAMYLCATSRTTSAYEQYFGPGTRLTVT.

This clonotype has a count of ten or more. This sequence joins TRBV29-1 and TRBJ1-2; D unclear. Germline V gene data show CDR1 as SQVTM and CDR2 as ANQGSEA. CDR3 length: 13 amino acids. With 1 base removed from V and 3 bases from J, the gap between germline ends came to 9 bases. The chain's CDR3 is CSVEAGFDYGYTF. The CDR3, as DNA: TGCAGCGTTGAAGCGGGGTTTGACTATGGCTACACCTTC.

The rearrangement links TRBV5-1 to TRBJ2-2; possible D gene TRBD1, 6 bases. Germline V lookup: CDR1 SGHRS, CDR2 YFSETQ. The CDR3 length is 16 residues. Trimming removed 2 bases at V and 4 bases at J, with 15 bases between. The CDR3 DNA sequence: TGCGCCAGCAGCTTACCACAGGGTTCGGGCACCGGGGAGCTGTTTTTT. Translation: CASSLPQGSGTGELFF. The entire variable domain, with the rest obtained from reference TRBV5-1 and TRBJ2-2, is as follows: KAGVTQTPRYLIKTRGQQVTLSCSPISGHRSVSWYQQTPGQGLQFLFEYFSETQRNKGNFPGRFSGRQFSNSRSEMNVSTLELGDSALYLCASSLPQGSGTGELFFGEGSRLTVL.

This clonotype was seen only a few times. This chain joins TRBV28 and TRBJ1-3, with a possible D match to TRBD1 (5 bases). The CDR3 is made up of 18 amino acids. Germline CDR1 reads MDHEN; CDR2 reads SYDVKM. Deletions cut 8 bases from V and 0 bases from J, with 23 bases between. Here the CDR3 reads CASLGSNGAGRSGNTIYF. DNA of the CDR3: TGTGCCAGCTTGGGGTCAAATGGGGCAGGACGCTCTGGAAACACCATATATTTT.

This clonotype was found many times. The J gene is TRBJ2-5, the V gene TRBV7-3; D gene unclear. Germline V lookup: CDR1 SGHTA, CDR2 FQGTGA. Trimming took off 5 bases at V and 1 base at J, with 8 bases between the two ends. The CDR3 runs to 13 residues. CDR3: CASSPGPQETQYF. DNA of the CDR3: TGTGCCAGCAGCCCGGGCCCCCAAGAGACCCAGTACTTC. Looking up the rest from reference TRBV7-3 and TRBJ2-5 gives the full variable domain: GAGVSQTPSNKVTEKGKYVELRCDPISGHTALYWYRQSLGQGPEFLIYFQGTGAADDSGLPNDRFFAVRPEGSVSTLKIQRTERGDSAVYLCASSPGPQETQYFGPGTRLLVL.

This clonotype came up many times. The V call is TRBV28, the J call TRBJ2-2; 7 bases fit TRBD2. The ends lost 4 bases at V and 6 bases at J; junction bases unmatched: 8. The CDR3 is made up of 15 amino acids. Per germline, CDR1 MDHEN and CDR2 SYDVKM. CDR3 in amino acids: CASSWDAGAPGELFF. The CDR3 bases are TGTGCCAGCAGTTGGGACGCGGGAGCCCCCGGGGAGCTGTTTTTT.

This clonotype appeared once. This could be a read error, since a much larger clone is one nucleotide away. J is TRBJ2-7 and V is TRBV11-2, with TRBD2 matching 9 bases. The germline CDR1 and CDR2 sequences are SGHAT and FQNNGV. The CDR3 sequence is 16 residues long. CDR3 DNA sequence: TGTGCCAGCAGCTTAAAAGCGGGAGGCACTTCCTACGAGCGGTACTTC. Its protein is CASSLKAGGTSYERYF.

This clonotype was found many times. This chain connects TRBV28 to TRBJ1-2, with 7 bases that match TRBD1. Losses at the gene ends were 4 bases for V and 4 bases for J; bases not matched to a gene: 9. CDR1 and CDR2 from the germline V gene are MDHEN and SYDVKM. The CDR3 extends over 15 amino acids. CDR3 sequence: CASSSPGQSIYGYTF. The CDR3 region has the DNA TGTGCCAGCAGTTCCCCGGGACAGTCAATCTATGGCTACACCTTC.

The chain has TRBV9 and TRBJ2-7; a weak D match, TRBD1 (6 bases). CDR1 is SGDLS, CDR2 YYNGEE, per germline. This CDR3 is built from 16 residues. Trimming pared 0 bases from V and 1 base from J, leaving 14 bases between. The CDR3 loop is CASSVGPQGTSYEQYF. CDR3 sequence (DNA): TGTGCCAGCAGCGTAGGCCCACAGGGAACGTCCTACGAGCAGTACTTC.

This clonotype was seen many times. The chain employs TRBV19 and TRBJ1-5; the D gene is possibly TRBD1 (6 bases). Trimming shortened V by 0 bases and J by 2 bases, and 14 bases separated the two germline ends. Germline V CDR1 and CDR2: LNHDA, SQIVND (reference sequence). The CDR3 consists of 17 residues. This CDR3 reads CASSIDFRRGGNQPQHF. The CDR3 nucleotides read TGTGCCAGTAGTATAGATTTTCGCAGGGGAGGCAATCAGCCCCAGCATTTT.